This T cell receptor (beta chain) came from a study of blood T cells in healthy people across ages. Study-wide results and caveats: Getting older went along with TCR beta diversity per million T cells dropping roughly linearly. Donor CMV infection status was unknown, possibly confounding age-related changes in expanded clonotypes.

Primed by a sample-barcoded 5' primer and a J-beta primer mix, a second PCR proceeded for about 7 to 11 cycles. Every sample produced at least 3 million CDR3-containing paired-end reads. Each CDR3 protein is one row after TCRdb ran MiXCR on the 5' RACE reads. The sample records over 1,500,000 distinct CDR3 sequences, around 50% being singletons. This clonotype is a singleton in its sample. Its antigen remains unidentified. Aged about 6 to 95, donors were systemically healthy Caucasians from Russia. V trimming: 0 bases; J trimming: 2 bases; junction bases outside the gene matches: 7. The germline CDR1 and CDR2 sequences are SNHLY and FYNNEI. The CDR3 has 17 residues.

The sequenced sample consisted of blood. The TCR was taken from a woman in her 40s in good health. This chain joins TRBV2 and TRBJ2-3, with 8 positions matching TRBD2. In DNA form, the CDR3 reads TGTGCCAGCAGTGAAGCCGTCCGCGGGGGGCTCACAGATACGCAGTATTTT. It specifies CASSEAVRGGLTDTQYF.